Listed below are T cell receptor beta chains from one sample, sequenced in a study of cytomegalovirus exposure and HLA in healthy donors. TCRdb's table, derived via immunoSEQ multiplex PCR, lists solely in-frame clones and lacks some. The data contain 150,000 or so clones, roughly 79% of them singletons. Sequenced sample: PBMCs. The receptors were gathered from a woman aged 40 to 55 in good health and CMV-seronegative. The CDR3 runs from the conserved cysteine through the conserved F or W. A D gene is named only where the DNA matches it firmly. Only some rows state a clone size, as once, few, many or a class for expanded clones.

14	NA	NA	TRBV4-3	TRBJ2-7	CASSQDLRAGEQYF	TGCGCCAGCAGCCAAGATCTGCGGGCAGGCGAGCAGTACTTC
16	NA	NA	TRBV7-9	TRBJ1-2	CASSPFEAGGPYGYTF	TGTGCCAGCAGCCCCTTCGAGGCAGGAGGCCCCTATGGCTACACCTTC
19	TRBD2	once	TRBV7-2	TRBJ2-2	CASSGNWGLPEPNTGELFF	TGTGCCAGCAGCGGTAATTGGGGACTACCAGAGCCGAACACCGGGGAGCTGTTTTTT
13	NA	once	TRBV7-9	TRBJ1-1	CASYDSLGDEAFF	TGTGCCAGCTACGACAGCCTTGGAGATGAAGCTTTCTTT
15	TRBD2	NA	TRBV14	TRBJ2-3	CASSARLASTDTQYF	TGTGCCAGCAGCGCCCGACTAGCTAGCACAGATACGCAGTATTTT
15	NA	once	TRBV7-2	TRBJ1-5	CASSPPGFSNQPQHF	TGTGCCAGCAGCCCACCGGGATTTAGCAATCAGCCCCAGCATTTT
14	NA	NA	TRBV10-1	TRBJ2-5	CASSEEGGSETQYF	TGCGCCAGCAGTGAGGAGGGCGGTTCGGAGACCCAGTACTTC
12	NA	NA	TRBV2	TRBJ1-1	CASSERGAGAFF	TGTGCCAGCAGTGAGCGGGGGGCAGGAGCTTTCTTT
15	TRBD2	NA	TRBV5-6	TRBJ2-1	CASSLMTSGNNEQFF	TGTGCCAGCAGCTTAATGACTAGCGGAAACAATGAGCAGTTCTTC
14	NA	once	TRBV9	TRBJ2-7	CASSAEGGAYEQYF	TGTGCCAGCAGCGCTGAAGGGGGGGCCTACGAGCAGTACTTC
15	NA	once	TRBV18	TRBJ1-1	CASSPVSGRDTEAFF	TGTGCCAGCTCACCAGTCTCCGGGCGGGATACTGAAGCTTTCTTT
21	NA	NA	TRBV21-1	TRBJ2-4	CASSKGGRRLATLLAKNIQYF	TGTGCCAGCAGCAAGGGTGGGCGGCGCCTAGCCACCCTTCTAGCCAAAAACATTCAGTACTTC
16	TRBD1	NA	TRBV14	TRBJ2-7	CASSQGGTELSYEQYF	TGTGCCAGCAGCCAAGGGGGGACAGAACTTTCCTACGAGCAGTACTTC
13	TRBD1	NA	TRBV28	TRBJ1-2	CASRETGNYGYTF	TGTGCCAGCAGGGAGACAGGGAACTATGGCTACACCTTC
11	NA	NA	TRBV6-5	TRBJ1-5	CASTDGGPQHF	TGTGCCAGCACCGACGGGGGGCCCCAGCATTTT
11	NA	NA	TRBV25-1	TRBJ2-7	CASTPGYEQYF	TGTGCCAGCACCCCGGGCTACGAGCAGTACTTC
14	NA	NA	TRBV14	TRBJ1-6	CASSQEAGISPLHF	TGTGCCAGCAGCCAAGAGGCGGGGATTTCACCCCTCCACTTT
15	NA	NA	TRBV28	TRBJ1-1	CASRGVSRLNTEAFF	TGTGCCAGCAGAGGGGTCAGTCGACTGAACACTGAAGCTTTCTTT
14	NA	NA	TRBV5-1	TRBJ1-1	CASSLAGMNTEAFF	TGCGCCAGCAGCTTGGCAGGAATGAACACTGAAGCTTTCTTT
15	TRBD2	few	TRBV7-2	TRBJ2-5	CASSLEAGGLETQYF	TGTGCCAGCAGCTTAGAAGCGGGAGGGTTGGAGACCCAGTACTTC
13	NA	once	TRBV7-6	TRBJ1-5	CASSKQINQPQHF	TGTGCCAGCAGCAAACAGATCAATCAGCCCCAGCATTTT
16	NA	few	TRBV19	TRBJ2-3	CASSIAPGLSTDTQYF	TGTGCCAGTAGTATAGCCCCGGGATTAAGCACAGATACGCAGTATTTT